The source of this T cell receptor beta chain is a study of T-cell memory formation after mild COVID-19. Study-wide results and limits: The pre-infection memory compartment contained some responding clones, suggesting cross-reactive memory joined. Those CD4+ clones that contracted were mainly in CM and EM (CD8+ ones in EMRA).

V shed 11 bases and J shed 11 bases, with 9 bases lying between them. Germline lookup yields CDR1 MNHNY and CDR2 SVGAGI (reference sequence). CDR3 length equals 8 residues. Barcoded TCR alpha and TCR beta cDNA libraries with UMIs came from 5'RACE using constant-segment primers. TCRdb reprocessed the 5' RACE reads with MiXCR, giving one entry per CDR3 protein. The sample lists about 470,000 distinct CDR3 sequences; around 27% were seen once. In the case of this clonotype: As yet, its antigen is unknown.

The chain employs TRBV6-6 and TRBJ2-5; D ambiguous. The TCR was taken from an adult woman who had mild COVID-19 (a few samples of this study predate the infection). Cell type and time point are not known. The sequencing input was PBMCs or a T cell subset sorted from them (not recorded which). CDR3 nucleotide sequence: TGTGCCGCTGGTACACAGTACTTC. This codes for CAAGTQYF.